This T cell receptor (beta chain) was recovered during a study of blood T cell repertoires in COVID-19. Study-level information: T cells, B-cell-depleted T cells, or PBMCs supplied cDNA or gDNA.

CDR3 length: 12 amino acids. Germline V gene lookup returns CDR1 MNHEY and CDR2 SVGAGI. V lost 4 bases and J 9 bases, leaving 12 bases between the germline ends. Source study methods: The assay estimated nucleated cells by amplifying reference gene primers. Method: immunoSEQ multiplex PCR; TCRdb's copy keeps in-frame clones and lacks some. D and trimming come from the DNA, and the V and J calls and clone size come from that table. The sample consists of 250,000 to 300,000 clones, about 73% of them appearing once. The gene calls are TRBV6-5 and TRBJ1-1; D might be TRBD1 (6 bases). The sequence derives from a woman aged 80 or older with acute or convalescent COVID-19. Sequenced material: peripheral blood. In DNA form, the CDR3 reads TGTGCCAGCAGTTTAACCGGGACAAAAGCTTTCTTT. As protein: CASSLTGTKAFF.